What follows are 9 T cell receptor beta chains derived from one specimen sequenced in a study of blood T cells in healthy people across ages. Then a second PCR, running about 7 to 11 cycles, was carried out with a sample-barcoded 5' primer and a J-beta primer mix. Via MiXCR, TCRdb re-called the 5' RACE reads, giving one row per CDR3 protein. The sample includes 980,000 or so distinct CDR3 sequences, approximately 49% seen only once; the top ten take about an eighth. Sequencing used blood. The receptors derive from a man aged 25-40 years in good health.

V and J are TRBV15 and TRBJ1-5; no reliable D call. The V gene lost 0 bases and the J gene lost 5 bases, with 5 bases spanning the gap. The CDR3 totals 13 residues. Germline values: CDR1 LNHNV, CDR2 YYDKDF (reference sequence). For the CDR3, the DNA is TGTGCCACCAGCAGAGATGGGGATCAGCCCCAGCATTTT. Its translation is CATSRDGDQPQHF.

V usage is TRBV6-6 and J usage is TRBJ1-2; possibly TRBD1 for D (5 bases). The CDR3 runs 14 residues. CDR1 is MNHNY and CDR2 is SVGAGI in the germline V gene (reference sequence). V gave up 8 bases and J gave up 2 bases, with 15 bases separating them. Here the CDR3 reads CASLSGSSNYGYTF. The CDR3 coding sequence is TGTGCCAGCCTTTCAGGGTCCTCCAACTATGGCTACACCTTC.

For this clonotype: The germline gene is not matched at one end of the junction; a read error may be the cause. The chain recombines TRBV7-2 with TRBJ2-7, with TRBD1 matching 7 bases. Germline V lookup: CDR1 SGHTA, CDR2 FQGNSA. The CDR3 totals 15 residues. CDR3 DNA: TGTGCCGGCAGCCGGTCCCAGGGGGTTGTGGACGAGCAGTACTTC. Its translation is CAGSRSQGVVDEQYF. Supplemented by reference TRBV7-2 and TRBJ2-7, the full variable domain reads GAGVSQSPSNKVTEKGKDVELRCDPISGHTALYWYRQSLGQGLEFLIYFQGNSAPDKSGLPSDRFSAERTGGSVSTLTIQRTQQEDSAVYLCAGSRSQGVVDEQYFGPGTRLTVT.

This chain connects TRBV6-6 to TRBJ2-2; 7 bases fit TRBD1. The V gene end was trimmed by 5 bases and the J gene end by 9 bases; junction bases not matched to a gene: 9. CDR3 length: 14 amino acids. CDR1 is MNHNY, CDR2 SVGAGI, per germline (reference sequence). The CDR3 region is CASSGGTGAWELFF. The CDR3 nucleotides read TGTGCCAGCAGTGGGGGTACAGGGGCCTGGGAGCTGTTTTTT.

The chain combines TRBV7-2 with TRBJ2-3; perhaps TRBD2 as D (5 bases). Germline V gene sequence: CDR1 SGHTA, CDR2 FQGNSA. The CDR3 is made up of 16 amino acids. V dropped 1 base and J dropped 1 base, with 12 bases sitting between them. In DNA, the CDR3 is TGTGCCAGCAGCTTAGAAGCCACTAGAGGCACAGATACGCAGTATTTT. Translating it yields CASSLEATRGTDTQYF.

V and J are TRBV19 and TRBJ1-4, with D possibly TRBD1 on 6 matching bases. In germline, CDR1 is LNHDA, CDR2 SQIVND (reference sequence). The ends were cut back, 8 bases at V and 5 bases at J, with 21 bases in the middle. The CDR3 totals 16 residues. Here the CDR3 reads CASSDRGPKLNEKLFF. DNA of the CDR3: TGTGCCAGTTCGGACCGGGGGCCGAAGTTGAATGAAAAACTGTTTTTT.

This clonotype showed up just a few times. The chain is built from TRBV6-6 and TRBJ2-5, with 8 positions matching TRBD2. Germline loops: CDR1 MNHNY, CDR2 SVGAGI (reference sequence). With 4 bases clipped from V and 2 bases from J, the junction kept 6 bases outside the gene matches. This CDR3 spans 15 amino acids. DNA for the CDR3: TGTGCCAGCAGTTTCGGCCGGGGGGGGCAAGAGACCCAGTACTTC. It specifies CASSFGRGGQETQYF.

CDR3 in DNA: TGTGCCAGCAGCACAGGAGGGGGATACACAGATACGCAGTATTTT. This sequence encodes CASSTGGGYTDTQYF. The V gene is TRBV11-3, the J gene TRBJ2-3; D could derive from TRBD1 or TRBD2 (6 bases each). V lost 5 bases, J lost 2 bases, and 14 bases lay in between. CDR3 length equals 15 residues. Germline-derived CDR1 and CDR2 are SGHNT and YENEEA. Full variable domain (missing parts from reference TRBV11-3 and TRBJ2-3): EAGVVQSPRYKIIEKKQPVAFWCNPISGHNTLYWYLQNLGQGPELLIRYENEEAVDDSQLPKDRFSAERLKGVDSTLKIQPAELGDSAVYLCASSTGGGYTDTQYFGPGTRLTVL.

The V call is TRBV11-2, the J call TRBJ2-7; possible D gene TRBD2, 5 bases. CDR1 is SGHAT and CDR2 is FQNNGV in the germline V gene. This CDR3 contains 14 residues. The V end lost 5 bases, the J end lost 2 bases, and 13 bases lay between the germline ends. The CDR3 region has the DNA TGTGCCAGCAGCGAAGGCTCCGGGGCCTACGAGCAGTACTTC. Protein sequence: CASSEGSGAYEQYF.